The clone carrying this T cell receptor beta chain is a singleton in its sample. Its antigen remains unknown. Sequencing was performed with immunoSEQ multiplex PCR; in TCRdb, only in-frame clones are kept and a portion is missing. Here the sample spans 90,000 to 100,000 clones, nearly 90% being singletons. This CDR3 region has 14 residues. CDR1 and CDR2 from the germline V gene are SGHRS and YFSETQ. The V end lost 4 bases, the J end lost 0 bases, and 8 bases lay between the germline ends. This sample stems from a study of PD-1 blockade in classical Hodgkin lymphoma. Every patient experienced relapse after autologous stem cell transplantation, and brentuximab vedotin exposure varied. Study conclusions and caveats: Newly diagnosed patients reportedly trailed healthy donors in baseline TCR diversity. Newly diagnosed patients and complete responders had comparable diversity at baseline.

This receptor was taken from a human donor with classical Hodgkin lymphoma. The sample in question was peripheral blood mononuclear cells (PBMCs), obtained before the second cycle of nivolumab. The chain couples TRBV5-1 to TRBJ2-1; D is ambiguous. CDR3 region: CASSQPGSYNEQFF. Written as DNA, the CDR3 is TGCGCCAGCAGCCAACCGGGCTCCTACAATGAGCAGTTCTTC.